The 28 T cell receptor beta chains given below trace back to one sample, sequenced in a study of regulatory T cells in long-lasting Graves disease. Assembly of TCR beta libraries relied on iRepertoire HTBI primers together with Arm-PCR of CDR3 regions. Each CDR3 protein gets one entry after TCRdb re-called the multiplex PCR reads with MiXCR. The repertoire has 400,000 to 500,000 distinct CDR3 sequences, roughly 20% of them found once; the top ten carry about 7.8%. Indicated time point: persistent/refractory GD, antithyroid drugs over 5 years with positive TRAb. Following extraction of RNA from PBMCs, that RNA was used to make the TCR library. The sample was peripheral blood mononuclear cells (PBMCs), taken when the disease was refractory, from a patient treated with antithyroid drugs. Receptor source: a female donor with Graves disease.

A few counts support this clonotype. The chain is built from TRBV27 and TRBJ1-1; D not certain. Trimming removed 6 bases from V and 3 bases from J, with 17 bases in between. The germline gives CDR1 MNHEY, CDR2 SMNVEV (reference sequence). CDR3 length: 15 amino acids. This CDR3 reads CASRPGSLGDTEAFF. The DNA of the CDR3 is TGTGCCAGCAGGCCCGGTTCGCTTGGGGACACTGAAGCTTTCTTT.

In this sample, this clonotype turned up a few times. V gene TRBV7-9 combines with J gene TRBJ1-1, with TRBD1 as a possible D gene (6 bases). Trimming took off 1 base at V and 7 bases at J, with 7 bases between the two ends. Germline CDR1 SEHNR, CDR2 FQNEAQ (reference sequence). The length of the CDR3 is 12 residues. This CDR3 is CASSLGDNEAFF. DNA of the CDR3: TGTGCCAGCAGCTTAGGGGACAATGAAGCTTTCTTT. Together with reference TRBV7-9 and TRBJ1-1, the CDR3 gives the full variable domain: DTGVSQNPRHKITKRGQNVTFRCDPISEHNRLYWYRQTLGQGPEFLTYFQNEAQLEKSRLLSDRFSAERPKGSFSTLEIQRTEQGDSAMYLCASSLGDNEAFFGQGTRLTVV.

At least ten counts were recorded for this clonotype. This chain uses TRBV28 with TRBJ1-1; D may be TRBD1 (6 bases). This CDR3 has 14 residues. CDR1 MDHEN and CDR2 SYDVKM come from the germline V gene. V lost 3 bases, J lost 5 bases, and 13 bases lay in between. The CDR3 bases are TGTGCCAGCAGTTTGCGGGGGGCTTGGACTGAAGCTTTCTTT. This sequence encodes CASSLRGAWTEAFF.

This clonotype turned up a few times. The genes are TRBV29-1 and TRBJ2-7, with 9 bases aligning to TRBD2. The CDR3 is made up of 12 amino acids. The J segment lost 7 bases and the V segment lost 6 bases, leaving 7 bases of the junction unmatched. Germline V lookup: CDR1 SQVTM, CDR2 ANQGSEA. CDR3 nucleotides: TGCAGCGTCCCCATAGCGGGAGTTGAGCAGTACTTC. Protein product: CSVPIAGVEQYF.

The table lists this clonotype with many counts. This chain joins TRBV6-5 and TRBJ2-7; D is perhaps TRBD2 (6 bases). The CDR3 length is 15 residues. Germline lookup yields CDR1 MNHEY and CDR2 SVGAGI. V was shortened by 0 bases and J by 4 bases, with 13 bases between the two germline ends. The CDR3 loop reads CASSYSIFGGYEQYF. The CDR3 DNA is TGTGCCAGCAGTTACTCGATATTCGGGGGATACGAGCAGTACTTC.

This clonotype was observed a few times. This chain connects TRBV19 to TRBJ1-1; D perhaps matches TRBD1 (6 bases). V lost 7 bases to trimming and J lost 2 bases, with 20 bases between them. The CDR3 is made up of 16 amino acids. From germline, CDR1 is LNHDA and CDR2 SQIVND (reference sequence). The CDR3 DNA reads TGTGCCAGTACTACGACGGGGGGGGCGGTAAACACTGAAGCTTTCTTT. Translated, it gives CASTTTGGAVNTEAFF.

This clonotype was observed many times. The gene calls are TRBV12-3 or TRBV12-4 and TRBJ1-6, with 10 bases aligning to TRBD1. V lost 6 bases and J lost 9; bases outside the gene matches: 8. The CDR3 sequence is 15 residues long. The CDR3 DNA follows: TGTGCCAGCAGCCTCCGGGACAGGGGTCCTTCACCCCTCCACTTT. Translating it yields CASSLRDRGPSPLHF.

DNA for the CDR3: TGTGCCACCAGCAGAGTCAGGGAGCTCAATGAGCAGTTCTTC. Its protein product is CATSRVRELNEQFF. V is TRBV15 and J is TRBJ2-1, with D possibly being TRBD1 or TRBD2 (5 bases each). This CDR3 comprises 14 residues. V was shortened by 1 base and J by 6 bases, with 10 bases between the two germline ends. CDR1 and CDR2 (germline): LNHNV, YYDKDF (reference sequence).

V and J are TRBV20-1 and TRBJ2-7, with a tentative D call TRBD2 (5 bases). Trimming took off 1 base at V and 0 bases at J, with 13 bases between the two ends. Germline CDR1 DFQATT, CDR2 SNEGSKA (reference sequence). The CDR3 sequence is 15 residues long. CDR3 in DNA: TGCAGTGCTAGAGGGGTCCCACTAGACTCCTACGAGCAGTACTTC. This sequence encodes CSARGVPLDSYEQYF.

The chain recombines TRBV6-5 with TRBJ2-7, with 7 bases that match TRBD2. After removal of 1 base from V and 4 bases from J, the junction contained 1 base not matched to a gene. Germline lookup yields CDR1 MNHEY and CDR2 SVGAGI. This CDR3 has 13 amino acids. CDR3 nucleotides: TGTGCCAGCAGTTACTTTAGCGGGTACGAGCAGTACTTC. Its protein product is CASSYFSGYEQYF.

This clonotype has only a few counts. The CDR3 sequence is CASSLGARAHTEAFF. CDR3 coding DNA: TGTGCCAGCAGCTTAGGGGCCAGGGCGCACACTGAAGCTTTCTTT. V and J are TRBV7-9 and TRBJ1-1, with D possibly being TRBD1 (5 bases). CDR3 size: 15 residues. Germline V gene sequence: CDR1 SEHNR, CDR2 FQNEAQ (reference sequence). V dropped 1 base and J dropped 3 bases, with 12 bases sitting between them.

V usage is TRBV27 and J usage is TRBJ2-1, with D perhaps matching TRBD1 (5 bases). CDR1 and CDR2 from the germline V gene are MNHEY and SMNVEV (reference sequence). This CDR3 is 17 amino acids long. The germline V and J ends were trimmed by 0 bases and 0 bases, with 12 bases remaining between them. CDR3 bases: TGTGCCAGCAGTTTATCGAGGACACAAAGCTCCTACAATGAGCAGTTCTTC. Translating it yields CASSLSRTQSSYNEQFF.

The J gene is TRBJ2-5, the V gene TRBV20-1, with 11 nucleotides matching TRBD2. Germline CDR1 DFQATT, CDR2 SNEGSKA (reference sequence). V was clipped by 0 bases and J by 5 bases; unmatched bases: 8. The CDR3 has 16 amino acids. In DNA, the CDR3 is TGCAGTGCTAGAGATCGGGGCCTAGCGGGGGGTGAGACCCAGTACTTC. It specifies CSARDRGLAGGETQYF.

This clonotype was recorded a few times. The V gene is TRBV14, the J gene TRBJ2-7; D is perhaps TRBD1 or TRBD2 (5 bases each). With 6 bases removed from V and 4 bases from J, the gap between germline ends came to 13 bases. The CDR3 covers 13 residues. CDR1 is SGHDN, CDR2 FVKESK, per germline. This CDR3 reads CASRSQGAYEQYF. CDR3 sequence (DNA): TGTGCCAGCAGAAGCCAGGGAGCTTACGAGCAGTACTTC.

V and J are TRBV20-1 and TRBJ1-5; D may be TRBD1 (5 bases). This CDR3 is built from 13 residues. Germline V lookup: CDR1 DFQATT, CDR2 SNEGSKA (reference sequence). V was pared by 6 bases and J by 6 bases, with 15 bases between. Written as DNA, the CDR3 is TGCAGTGCGGAGGCGGGGGGTTTTCAGCCCCAGCATTTT. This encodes CSAEAGGFQPQHF.

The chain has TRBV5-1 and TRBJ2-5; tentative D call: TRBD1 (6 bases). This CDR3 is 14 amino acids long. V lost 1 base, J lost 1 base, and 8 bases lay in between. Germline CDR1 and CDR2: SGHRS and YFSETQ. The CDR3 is CASSLTGIQETQYF. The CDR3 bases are TGCGCCAGCAGCTTGACAGGGATCCAAGAGACCCAGTACTTC. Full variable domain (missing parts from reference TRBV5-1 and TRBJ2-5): KAGVTQTPRYLIKTRGQQVTLSCSPISGHRSVSWYQQTPGQGLQFLFEYFSETQRNKGNFPGRFSGRQFSNSRSEMNVSTLELGDSALYLCASSLTGIQETQYFGPGTRLLVL.

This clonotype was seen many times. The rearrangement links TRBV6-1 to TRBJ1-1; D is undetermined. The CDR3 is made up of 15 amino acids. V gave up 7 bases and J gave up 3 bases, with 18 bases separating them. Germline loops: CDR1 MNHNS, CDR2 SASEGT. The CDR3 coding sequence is TGTGCCAGCATCTATAGGGTTTCGCTCTACACTGAAGCTTTCTTT. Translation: CASIYRVSLYTEAFF.

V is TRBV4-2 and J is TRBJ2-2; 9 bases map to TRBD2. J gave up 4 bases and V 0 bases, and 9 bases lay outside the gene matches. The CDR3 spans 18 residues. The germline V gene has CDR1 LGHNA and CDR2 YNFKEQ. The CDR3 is CASSQDSSGDTVTGELFF. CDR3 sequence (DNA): TGTGCCAGCAGCCAAGATTCTAGCGGGGATACAGTCACCGGGGAGCTGTTTTTT.

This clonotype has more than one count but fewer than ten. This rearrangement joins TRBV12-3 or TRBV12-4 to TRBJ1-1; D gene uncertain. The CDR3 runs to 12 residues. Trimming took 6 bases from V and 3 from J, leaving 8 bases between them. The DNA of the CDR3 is TGTGCCAGCAGAATGACCCACACTGAAGCTTTCTTT. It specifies CASRMTHTEAFF.

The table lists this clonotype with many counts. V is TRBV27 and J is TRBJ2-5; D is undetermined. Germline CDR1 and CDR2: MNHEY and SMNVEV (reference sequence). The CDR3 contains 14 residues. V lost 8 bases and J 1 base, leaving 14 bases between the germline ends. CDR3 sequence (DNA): TGTGCCAGCGGCACCCTCTCCGCCCAAGAGACCCAGTACTTC. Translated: CASGTLSAQETQYF.

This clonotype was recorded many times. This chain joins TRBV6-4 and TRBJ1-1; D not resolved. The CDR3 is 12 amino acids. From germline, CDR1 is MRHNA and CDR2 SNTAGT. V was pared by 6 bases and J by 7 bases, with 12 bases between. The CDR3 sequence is CASSENFIEAFF. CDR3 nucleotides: TGTGCCAGCAGCGAAAATTTCATTGAAGCTTTCTTT.

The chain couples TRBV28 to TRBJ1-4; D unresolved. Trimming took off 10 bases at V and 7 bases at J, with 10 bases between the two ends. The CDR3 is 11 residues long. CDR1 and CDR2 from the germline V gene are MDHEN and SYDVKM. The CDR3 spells CATNRGEKLFF. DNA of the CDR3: TGTGCCACTAACCGGGGTGAAAAACTGTTTTTT.

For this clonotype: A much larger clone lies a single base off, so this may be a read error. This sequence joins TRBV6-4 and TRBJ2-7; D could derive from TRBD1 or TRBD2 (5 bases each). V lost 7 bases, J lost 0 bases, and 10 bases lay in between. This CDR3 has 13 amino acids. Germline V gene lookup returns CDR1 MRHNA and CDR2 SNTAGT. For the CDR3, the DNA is TGTGCCAGCACCGGGGCTGACTCCTACGAGCAGTACTTC. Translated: CASTGADSYEQYF.

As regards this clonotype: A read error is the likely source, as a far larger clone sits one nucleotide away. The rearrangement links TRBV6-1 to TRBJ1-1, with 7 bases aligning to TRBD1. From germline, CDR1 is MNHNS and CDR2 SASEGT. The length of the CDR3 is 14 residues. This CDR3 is CANSPYRGGTEAFF. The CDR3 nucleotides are TGTGCCAACAGTCCTTACAGGGGCGGGACTGAAGCTTTCTTT.

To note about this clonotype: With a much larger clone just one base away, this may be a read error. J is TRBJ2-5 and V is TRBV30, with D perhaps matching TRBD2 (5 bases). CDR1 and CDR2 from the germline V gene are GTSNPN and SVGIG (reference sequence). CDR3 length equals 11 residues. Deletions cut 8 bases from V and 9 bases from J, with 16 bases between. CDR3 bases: TGTGCCACCGAGGGCGCGGAGGCCCAGTACTTC. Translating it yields CATEGAEAQYF.

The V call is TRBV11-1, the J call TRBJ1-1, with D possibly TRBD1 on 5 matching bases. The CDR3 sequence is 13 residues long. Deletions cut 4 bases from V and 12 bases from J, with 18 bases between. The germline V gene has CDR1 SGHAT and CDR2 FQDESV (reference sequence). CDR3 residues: CASSSGMLTDTFF. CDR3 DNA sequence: TGTGCCAGCAGCTCGGGGATGTTGACAGACACTTTCTTT.

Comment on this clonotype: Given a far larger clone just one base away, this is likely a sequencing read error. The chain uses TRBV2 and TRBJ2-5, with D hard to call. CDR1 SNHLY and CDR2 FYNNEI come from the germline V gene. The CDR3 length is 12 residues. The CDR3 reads CASSQDGKTPYF. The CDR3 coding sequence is TGTGCCAGCAGCCAAGATGGGAAGACCCCGTACTTC.

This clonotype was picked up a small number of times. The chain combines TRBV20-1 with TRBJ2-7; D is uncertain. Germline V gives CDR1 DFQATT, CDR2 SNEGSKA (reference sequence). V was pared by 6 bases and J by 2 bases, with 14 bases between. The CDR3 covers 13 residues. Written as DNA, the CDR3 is TGCAGTGCCTGGACCGGTCATACCTACGAGCAGTACTTC. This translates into CSAWTGHTYEQYF.